The present T cell receptor beta chain was sequenced within a study of radiotherapy plus CTLA-4 blockade in lung cancer. Study-level information: Objective response rate was 15% to 20%; disease control rate, about 28%. Study outcomes and limitations: An expansion of tumor-derived TCR clones occurred in blood after radiotherapy plus ipilimumab. Response, reportedly, was best predicted by interferon-beta along with early blood T cell clone dynamics.

Those patients who had chemo-refractory metastatic non-small-cell lung cancer were given focal radiation along with CTLA-4 blockade through ipilimumab. Assay: immunoSEQ multiplex PCR; the TCRdb copy retains only in-frame clones and omits some. The sample lists some 52,000 clones, around 85% occurring once. Concerning this clone: Its antigen is undetermined.

Trimming took 6 bases from V and 6 from J; bases not matched to a gene: 11. This CDR3 spans 15 amino acids. Germline V CDR1 and CDR2: SNHLY, FYNNEI. The sequences come from peripheral blood, collected from a patient treated with radiotherapy plus ipilimumab. The chain carries TRBV2 and TRBJ2-7; 10 nucleotides agree with TRBD1. This clonotype was obtained from a human donor with non-small cell lung cancer who had a partial response to radiotherapy plus ipilimumab. Here the CDR3 DNA reads TGTGCCAGCAGAGCTCCGGGACAGGGGACATCCGAGCAGTACTTC. Its protein product is CASRAPGQGTSEQYF.